Below are 26 T cell receptor beta chains sequenced from a single sample in a study of blood T cells in healthy people across ages. A sample-barcoded 5' primer and a J-beta primer mix were used in a second PCR of roughly 7 to 12 cycles. TCRdb used MiXCR to reprocess the 5' RACE reads, holding one entry per CDR3 protein. The sample consists of fewer than 600,000 distinct CDR3 sequences, around a quarter of them appearing once. The same data also contributed to another study, on T cells of mothers and their children.

Material for sequencing was blood. The origin of the receptors is a boy aged 2 to 9 in good health.

The sample holds a few counts of this clonotype. The chain links TRBV5-1 to TRBJ2-5; the D gene is possibly TRBD1 (6 bases). This CDR3 is built from 14 residues. The germline gives CDR1 SGHRS, CDR2 YFSETQ. Trimming took 4 bases from V and 3 from J, leaving 13 bases between them. The CDR3 protein is CASSIRDNKETQYF. CDR3 nucleotide sequence: TGCGCCAGCAGCATCCGGGACAACAAAGAGACCCAGTACTTC.

The rearrangement links TRBV12-3 or TRBV12-4 to TRBJ2-1; D ambiguous. The J call may be in error: the DNA end matches TRBJ2-7 better. This CDR3 is built from 14 residues. The CDR3 DNA sequence: TGTGCCAGCAGTTTAATGGGTAGTTCCTACGAGCAGTACTTC. Its protein product is CASSLMGSSYEQYF.

V gene TRBV7-8 combines with J gene TRBJ2-2, with 10 bases identical to TRBD1. The CDR3 is 17 residues long. Germline V CDR1 and CDR2: SGHVS, FQNEAQ. With 6 bases clipped from V and 7 bases from J, the junction kept 14 bases outside the gene matches. The CDR3 sequence: CASSQIAGTGEDGELFF. In DNA, the CDR3 is TGTGCCAGCAGTCAAATTGCCGGGACAGGGGAAGACGGGGAGCTGTTTTTT. The complete variable domain, with remaining parts taken from reference TRBV7-8 and TRBJ2-2, reads GAGVSQSPRYKVAKRGQDVALRCDPISGHVSLFWYQQALGQGPEFLTYFQNEAQLDKSGLPSDRFFAERPEGSVSTLKIQRTQQEDSAVYLCASSQIAGTGEDGELFFGEGSRLTVL.

This clonotype was observed a handful of times. The genes are TRBV25-1 and TRBJ1-3; D gene uncertain. The V end lost 8 bases, the J end lost 0 bases, and 14 bases lay between the germline ends. There are 15 residues in the CDR3. CDR1 and CDR2 from the germline V gene are MGHDK and SYGVNS. CDR3: CASGGEVNSGNTIYF. The CDR3 DNA follows: TGTGCCAGCGGCGGCGAGGTGAACTCTGGAAACACCATATATTTT.

The V gene is TRBV4-3, the J gene TRBJ2-7; 8 nucleotides line up with TRBD1. The CDR3 totals 14 residues. Per the germline V gene, CDR1 is LGHNA and CDR2 is YSLEER. After removal of 4 bases from V and 6 bases from J, the junction contained 8 bases not matched to a gene. CDR3 sequence (DNA): TGCGCCAGCAGCCTCGAGGACAGGGCGGCCGAGCAGTACTTC. Protein: CASSLEDRAAEQYF.

The chain couples TRBV7-9 to TRBJ2-5; 8 positions match TRBD1. Near its end, the DNA agrees better with TRBJ2-7, so the J call may be wrong. The CDR3 covers 14 residues. Germline values: CDR1 SEHNR, CDR2 FQNEAQ (reference sequence). CDR3 amino acids: CASSPQDRVYEQYF. CDR3 DNA: TGTGCCAGCAGCCCACAGGACAGGGTGTACGAGCAGTACTTC.

This clonotype was recorded at least ten times. V gene TRBV6-2 or TRBV6-3 combines with J gene TRBJ2-5; no firm D call. CDR1 MNHEY and CDR2 SVGEGT come from the germline V gene. CDR3 length: 11 residues. Deletions cut 7 bases from V and 4 bases from J, with 7 bases between. The CDR3 bases are TGTGCCAGCACCCCGGGAGAGACCCAGTACTTC. Translating gives CASTPGETQYF.

V and J are TRBV7-2 and TRBJ2-4; the match to TRBD2 covers 9 bases. The CDR3 runs 18 residues. V dropped 5 bases and J dropped 0; count of bases not matched to a gene: 11. From germline, CDR1 is SGHTA and CDR2 FQGNSA. CDR3: CASSPRKGTSLAKNIQYF. The DNA for the CDR3 is TGTGCCAGCAGCCCGCGGAAAGGGACTAGCTTAGCCAAAAACATTCAGTACTTC.

This clonotype has at least ten counts. V and J are TRBV3-1 and TRBJ2-3; TRBD2 is a possible D gene (6 bases). The CDR3 sequence is 12 residues long. V was pared by 4 bases and J by 6 bases, with 8 bases between. Germline V CDR1 and CDR2: LGHDT, YNNKEL (reference sequence). As DNA, the CDR3 is TGTGCCAGCAGCCCTGGAGGGGATACGCAGTATTTT. Protein: CASSPGGDTQYF.

This clonotype came up once. V usage is TRBV5-1 and J usage is TRBJ1-2; TRBD1 is a possible D gene (6 bases). This CDR3 region has 15 residues. Trimming removed 1 base from V and 4 bases from J, with 14 bases in between. Germline V gives CDR1 SGHRS, CDR2 YFSETQ. This CDR3 reads CASSLRSEGVYGYTF. The CDR3 DNA sequence: TGCGCCAGCAGCTTGAGGAGTGAGGGGGTCTATGGCTACACCTTC.

The genes are TRBV6-1 and TRBJ2-3; 13 bases align to TRBD2. The CDR3 is 19 residues long. CDR1 MNHNS and CDR2 SASEGT come from the germline V gene. The junction had 14 bases not matched to a gene; V was cut back by 5 bases and J by 3 bases. CDR3 sequence reads: CASSTILTLAGGPTDTQYF. CDR3 nucleotide sequence: TGTGCCAGCAGTACGATTCTGACACTAGCGGGAGGGCCGACAGATACGCAGTATTTT.

This clonotype appeared a few times. The chain joins TRBV4-3 to TRBJ2-7; a weak D match, TRBD2 (6 bases). CDR3 length equals 15 residues. Per germline, CDR1 LGHNA and CDR2 YSLEER. Trimming shortened V by 0 bases and J by 0 bases, and 9 bases separated the two germline ends. In DNA form, the CDR3 reads TGCGCCAGCAGCCAAGATCTCGGGGGCTCCTACGAGCAGTACTTC. Translating gives CASSQDLGGSYEQYF.

Only a few counts were recorded for this clonotype. The chain carries TRBV3-1 and TRBJ1-2; perhaps TRBD1 as D (5 bases). The germline CDR1 and CDR2 sequences are LGHDT and YNNKEL (reference sequence). Trimming removed 1 base at V and 8 bases at J, with 11 bases between. The CDR3 covers 13 residues. The CDR3 DNA is TGTGCCAGCAGCCAAGGACAGCTTGGCGGCTACACCTTC. Its translation: CASSQGQLGGYTF.

The chain joins TRBV6-5 to TRBJ1-2; 8 bases align to TRBD1. From germline, CDR1 is MNHEY and CDR2 SVGAGI. CDR3 size: 13 residues. V lost 5 bases, J lost 4 bases, and 3 bases stayed unmatched. Here the CDR3 DNA reads TGTGCCAGCAGTACGGACAGGGTCTATGGCTACACCTTC. It encodes CASSTDRVYGYTF.

The J gene is TRBJ2-4, the V gene TRBV5-1; TRBD1 is a possible D gene (5 bases). V lost 4 bases and J lost 8, with 16 bases in between. This CDR3 is 14 amino acids long. Per germline, CDR1 SGHRS and CDR2 YFSETQ. The DNA for the CDR3 is TGCGCCAGCAGCCTCGACAGCCCTCCCTACATTCAGTACTTC. As protein: CASSLDSPPYIQYF.

The chain has TRBV12-3 or TRBV12-4 and TRBJ1-2; D is ambiguous. CDR3 length equals 13 residues. V lost 3 bases and J lost 8, with 13 bases in between. The CDR3: CASSFPREDGYTF. The CDR3 region has the DNA TGTGCCAGCAGTTTCCCCCGGGAGGACGGCTACACCTTC.

This clonotype has more than one count but fewer than ten. V and J are TRBV12-3 or TRBV12-4 and TRBJ1-3; perhaps TRBD1 as D (5 bases). Trimming pared 3 bases from V and 2 bases from J, leaving 8 bases between. The CDR3 totals 14 residues. The CDR3 bases are TGTGCCAGCAGTTTTGGAGGGGCTGGAAACACCATATATTTT. Residues: CASSFGGAGNTIYF.

The genes are TRBV7-2 and TRBJ1-2, with unresolved D. Germline V CDR1 and CDR2: SGHTA, FQGNSA. The CDR3 has 15 amino acids. Trimming stripped 0 bases from V and 3 bases from J, with 11 bases between. CDR3 sequence: CASSLAFRSDYGYTF. Written as DNA, the CDR3 is TGTGCCAGCAGCTTAGCCTTCCGTTCGGACTATGGCTACACCTTC.

This clonotype has a handful of counts. This chain connects TRBV27 to TRBJ1-5, with 9 nucleotides matching TRBD1. Germline V gene sequence: CDR1 MNHEY, CDR2 SMNVEV (reference sequence). V lost 4 bases, J lost 5 bases, and 12 bases stayed unmatched. The CDR3 is 17 residues long. This CDR3 is CASSSTFETGGHQPQHF. CDR3 nucleotides: TGTGCCAGCAGTTCAACCTTCGAGACAGGGGGGCATCAGCCCCAGCATTTT.

The J gene is TRBJ2-5, the V gene TRBV11-2; 12 bases fit TRBD1. The assigned J gene may be wrong: the sequence end matches TRBJ2-7 better. Germline-derived CDR1 and CDR2 are SGHAT and FQNNGV. This CDR3 has 14 amino acids. In nucleotides, the CDR3 is TGTGCCAGCAGTCCAGGGACAGGGGGCTTCGAGCAGTACTTC. It yields the protein CASSPGTGGFEQYF.

This clonotype came up a few times. The chain combines TRBV20-1 with TRBJ2-5, with 9 bases aligning to TRBD1. Germline V gene sequence: CDR1 DFQATT, CDR2 SNEGSKA (reference sequence). This CDR3 comprises 15 residues. The trim removed 4 bases at V and 7 bases at J, leaving 13 bases unmatched. The CDR3 reads CSAKGTGSAVGTQYF. Here the CDR3 DNA reads TGCAGTGCTAAAGGGACAGGGAGTGCCGTGGGGACCCAGTACTTC.

This clonotype showed up just a few times. The chain employs TRBV25-1 and TRBJ2-4; 11 nucleotides line up with TRBD1. The CDR3 consists of 12 residues. The germline V gene has CDR1 MGHDK and CDR2 SYGVNS. V gave up 2 bases and J gave up 15 bases; unmatched junction bases: 3. CDR3 DNA sequence: TGTGCCAGCAGTGAACGGGACAGGGGGATGTACTTC. Amino acid sequence: CASSERDRGMYF.

V is TRBV7-9 and J is TRBJ1-1, with D unclear. Germline V gene data show CDR1 as SEHNR and CDR2 as FQNEAQ (reference sequence). Trimming removed 2 bases at V and 5 bases at J, with 21 bases between. The CDR3 spans 17 residues. The CDR3 DNA reads as TGTGCCAGCAGCTTACCGGCCTCGGGCTCGCCGGGGACTGAAGCTTTCTTT. It encodes CASSLPASGSPGTEAFF.

The chain is built from TRBV20-1 and TRBJ1-1, with 7 nucleotides matching TRBD1. The CDR3 has 13 residues. Germline V gene lookup returns CDR1 DFQATT and CDR2 SNEGSKA (reference sequence). With 2 bases clipped from V and 1 base from J, the junction kept 1 base outside the gene matches. The CDR3 here is CSARWDRNTEAFF. Written as DNA, the CDR3 is TGCAGTGCTAGATGGGACAGGAACACTGAAGCTTTCTTT.

The V call is TRBV6-2 or TRBV6-3, the J call TRBJ1-4; no clear D. The germline V and J ends were trimmed by 7 bases and 1 base, with 16 bases remaining between them. This CDR3 is built from 16 residues. Germline CDR1 is MNHEY and CDR2 is SVGEGT. CDR3 sequence reads: CASKPRSWITNEKLFF. CDR3 coding DNA: TGTGCCAGCAAGCCCCGCTCGTGGATAACTAATGAAAAACTGTTTTTT.

This clonotype has just one count. V gene TRBV20-1 combines with J gene TRBJ2-7; the match to TRBD2 covers 7 bases. The CDR3 has 15 amino acids. Germline values: CDR1 DFQATT, CDR2 SNEGSKA (reference sequence). The V gene end was trimmed by 5 bases and the J gene end by 2 bases; junction bases not matched to a gene: 12. CDR3 loop: CSAGVRGRGPYEQYF. DNA of the CDR3: TGCAGTGCTGGGGTCCGGGGGAGGGGACCCTACGAGCAGTACTTC.